This T cell receptor (beta chain) was recorded in a study of cytomegalovirus exposure and HLA in healthy donors (TCRdb year 2017). Broadly, across the study: In an earlier analysis of 587 of the donors, 276 Gb of sequence data and about 110 million unique TCR beta sequences from about 190 million T cells were reported. Roughly 320 gigabases of sequencing data and 91 million or so unique TCR sequences made up an early release that covered about 640 HLA-typed donors. Among the roughly 390 genotyped donors, around 81% belonged to the genetic ancestry cluster associated with self-reported Caucasian donors. The study was designed to test whether signatures of past pathogen exposure could be identified by cataloging public T cell receptors. Using immunosequencing, the study profiled T cell repertoires from fewer than 700 subjects and related those repertoires to cytomegalovirus serostatus. A separate validation cohort of roughly 130 different subjects was used in addition to the roughly 700-subject first cohort. The study combined high-throughput TCR immunosequencing, statistical association of individual TCRs with disease status, and machine learning to predict cytomegalovirus infection status. To study patterns of TCR occurrence, a later analysis re-analyzed previously published TCR beta repertoires from 666 donors and added high-resolution HLA genotyping. The later analysis used no new phenotypic data to find candidate immune exposures, relying instead on TCR beta sequences and their occurrence across donors. To decide whether each TCR beta V gene segment behaved as functional or pseudogenic, an earlier analysis of approximately 590 of the donors relied on high-throughput TCR beta sequencing. Donor age, sex, ethnicity and CMV serostatus were collected together with the repertoire data. In a later genetic analysis, genome-wide SNP genotypes for about three fifths of the 666 donors were used, and that subset was treated as a discovery cohort. Every discovery cohort repertoire had been produced on one sequencing platform. Both class I and class II loci were covered by HLA typing, at four-digit resolution. The number of donors typed differed by locus, with 629-630 for A, B, C, DRB1 and DQB1, around 560 for DQA1, 600 to 610 for DPA1, and some 450 for DPB1. A handful of DR-DQ haplotypes were handled as single units for association and clustering because linkage in the cohort was strong. On average, about 240,000 unique TCR beta nucleotide sequences were sequenced per donor among a few hundred genotyped donors of the cohort, with roughly 18% of those sequences being non-productive. Study-wide conclusions, independent of this receptor: In a later analysis, HLA-associated TCR beta chains were found to be more clonally expanded and to have lower generation probabilities than equally common non-associated chains. In an earlier analysis of some 640 of the donors, most TCR beta V segments were observed in productive rearrangements about 87% or about 30% of the time, broadly matching IMGT annotations. The sequencing pipeline was judged likely to have produced a cluster of highly shared sequence variants as a technical artifact. The authors suggested that the approach could potentially be extended to other disease states and immunological phenotypes. The study listed 150 to 200 TCR beta chains as associated with cytomegalovirus. A later analysis reported that several top co-occurrence clusters appeared linked to parvovirus B19, influenza, CMV and Epstein-Barr virus. A further reported finding was that TCR beta sequences accurately predicted the HLA-A and HLA-B alleles for most subjects in the first cohort. In a later genetic analysis, fewer N-insertions in productive TCRs were reported among donors in an Asian-associated ancestry cluster than the roughly 700-donor mean. Three of the identified cytomegalovirus-associated TCR beta chains were confirmed in vitro to be specific for cytomegalovirus antigens. Because HLA typing was unavailable for some donors at each locus, only the typed subset was used in association tests. This cohort had only TCR beta chains sequenced, and the lack of alpha or paired-chain data limited which features could be detected. The only immune exposure information available for the cohort was CMV serostatus. Because the 87-base-pair reads could not distinguish some IMGT-functional V segments, including TRBV6-2 and TRBV6-3, those segments were excluded. A later analysis found that most CMV-associated TCR beta chains appeared HLA-restricted, with HLA associations seemingly driven largely by CMV exposure. While some public TCRs were present in many individuals, most TCR sequences turned up only very rarely across donors. Roughly uniform sequencing depth across donors was assumed in presence/absence analyses, although this assumption may not hold. In a later analysis, TCR association rates were found to vary across HLA loci, with the most associated TCRs seen for DRB1 alleles and the fewest for HLA-C alleles. V-gene and J-gene trimming of TCR beta chains was associated with a missense DCLRE1C variant in a later genetic analysis, and the association was replicated in an independent cohort. Specific HLA alleles were associated with 15,000 to 20,000 TCR beta sequences at a false discovery rate of 0.05 in a later analysis. The classifier was reported to diagnose cytomegalovirus status with high specificity and sensitivity in both the original and validation cohorts. Correlated functional status among segregating V segments might reflect linkage disequilibrium, but an unknown experimental factor could not be ruled out. The earlier analysis of fewer than 750 of the donors excluded some 15 rarely observed V segments, including chromosome 9 orphons, because counts were too low. When HLA alleles, especially DR and DQ, strongly co-occurred, attributing TCR associations to individual alleles was difficult.

V is shortened by 6 bases, J by 0 bases, and the region joining them spans 6 bases. CDR1 and CDR2 are drawn from the germline V gene (reference sequence): LNHDA, SQIVND. Inclusive of the bounding cysteine and phenylalanine, the CDR3 is 13 residues long. Just CDR3 DNA is preserved here, 39 bases in frame from base 1. The cohort consisted of approximately 670 healthy bone marrow donors. All cohort members were sampled while nominally healthy, although unrecorded immune exposures were likely present. The donor tested CMV seronegative and was one of the 352 seronegative cohort members. Every donor gave a peripheral blood sample, and the peripheral blood mononuclear cells from that sample were used for TCR beta sequencing. The Qiagen DNeasy Blood Extraction Kit was used to extract genomic DNA from the blood cell samples. In the case of this clone: No antigen is known for it. No quality values exist for individual bases; no much larger clone is one base distant.

The library was built by means of the immunoSEQ multiplex PCR assay. The multiplex PCR relied on a mix of 60 forward primers for TCR Vbeta segments and 13 reverse primers for TCR Jbeta segments. The CDR3 region of rearranged TCR beta genes was amplified from genomic DNA with a multiplex PCR assay. The amplified TCR beta libraries were sequenced on the Illumina HiSeq System as 87-base-pair reads. As for how the authors treated the data: A later analysis tallied around 87 million unique TCR beta chains across the 640 or so repertoires, and about 10 million of those chains were shared by two or more donors. Raw reads were error-corrected and collapsed into unique sequences by a nearest-neighbor algorithm in which closely related sequences were merged to remove PCR and sequencing errors. To assign V, D and J gene segments, CDR3 sequences were aligned to IMGT reference sequences. Each retained sequence needed at least a six-nucleotide match to both a V gene segment and a J gene segment. Rearrangements were called productive when the CDR3 lacked stop codons and stayed in frame with V and J; all others were non-productive. Following IMGT convention, CDR3 was defined as the stretch from the second conserved V-encoded cysteine to the conserved J-encoded phenylalanine. The earlier analysis of 587 of the donors excluded any sequence lacking an unambiguous match to a single V gene segment. In an earlier analysis of roughly 600 of the donors, a V segment was called functional when productive rearrangements were above 56.7%, and segregating when the standard deviation between donors exceeded 5%. To diagnose cytomegalovirus status from the catalog of TCR beta chain sequences, a statistical classification framework was built. V and J gene assignment, in a later analysis, came from comparing TCR nucleotide sequences with IMGT/GENE-DB human TR gene sequences. Using the TCRdist pipeline, a later analysis assigned CDR3 sequences along with most-parsimonious VDJ recombination scenarios. In a later analysis, every TCR beta chain was defined by the combination of its CDR3 amino acid sequence and its V-gene family, and reads without a unique V-gene family were dropped. To address suspected cross-contamination and a sequencing artifact, a later analysis removed several hundred highly shared, low-generation-probability nucleotide sequences. A later analysis calculated a clonal expansion index for each public chain from normalized within-repertoire ranks of inferred template counts. A later analysis computed generation probabilities with a VDJ recombination model fitted to out-of-frame rearrangements, and checked the results against IGoR. In a later analysis, hypergeometric tests were used to score TCR-TCR, TCR-HLA and TCR-CMV co-occurrence, with a repertoire-size bias correction applied to TCR pairs. In a later analysis, false discovery rates were estimated by permuting HLA or CMV assignments 20 times. A later analysis grouped co-occurring TCRs with DBSCAN, adding TCRdist sequence similarity when clustering within HLA-allele-positive subsets. Repertoires with fewer than 30,000 or more than 120,000 public chains were left out of co-occurrence clustering, as were about 5 repertoires with anomalous nucleotide sharing. TCRdb holds this immuneACCESS table with in-frame rearrangements only. Some clones are missing; in checked studies, unresolved V genes explain under half, and the rest has no known cause. V and J calls and clone size come straight from that table; D and trimming were deduced from the DNA. This sample has under 200,000 clones in its table, and approximately 81% of those were observed once. The top ten hold around 0.96% of the sample.

The chain was built from TRBV19 and TRBJ1-3; the D gene identity is not certain. Sequencing input: PBMCs. This clonotype originated in a man aged 25-45 years in good health and CMV-seronegative. DNA sequence: TGTGCCAGTAGGGTGAGCTCTGGAAACACCATATATTTT. It specifies CASRVSSGNTIYF.